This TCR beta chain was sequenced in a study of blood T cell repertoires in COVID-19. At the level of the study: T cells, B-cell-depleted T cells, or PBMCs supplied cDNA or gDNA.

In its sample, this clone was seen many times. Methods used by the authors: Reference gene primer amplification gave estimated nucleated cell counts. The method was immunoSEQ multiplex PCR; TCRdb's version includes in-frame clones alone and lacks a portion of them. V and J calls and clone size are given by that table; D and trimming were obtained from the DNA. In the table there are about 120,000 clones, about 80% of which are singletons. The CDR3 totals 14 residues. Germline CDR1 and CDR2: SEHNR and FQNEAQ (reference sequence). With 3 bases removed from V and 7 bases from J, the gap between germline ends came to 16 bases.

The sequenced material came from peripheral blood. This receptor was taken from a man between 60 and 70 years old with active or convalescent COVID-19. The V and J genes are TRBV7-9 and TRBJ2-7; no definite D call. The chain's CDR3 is CASSFSSGFGEQYF. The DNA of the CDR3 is TGTGCCAGCAGCTTCAGCTCGGGTTTTGGGGAGCAGTACTTC.